This T cell receptor (beta chain) was captured in a study of neoadjuvant nivolumab and ipilimumab in lung cancer. V was pared by 0 bases and J by 5 bases, with 14 bases between. The CDR3 runs to 15 residues. The germline V gene encodes CDR1 SGHRS and CDR2 YFSETQ. Libraries were prepared by immunoSEQ multiplex PCR; TCRdb keeps only in-frame clonotypes and omits some of them. Among over 45,000 clones, around 88% were seen once, and the ten largest hold around 3.6%. Findings and caveats of the study: Only two of four nivolumab-treated tumors gained richness and clonality by surgery. Blood richness before therapy tracked richness in tumors resected after neoadjuvant therapy. Compared with tumor-adjacent uninvolved lung, resected tumors showed greater richness and clonality.

This clone appeared a single time. Its antigen is unknown. The source is an adult with non-small cell lung cancer. Some clones in this sample may be carry-over from other donors' samples. The gene calls are TRBV5-1 and TRBJ2-5; TRBD2 might be the D (6 bases). The sample in question was blood, obtained before neoadjuvant nivolumab, alone or with ipilimumab. In nucleotides, the CDR3 is TGCGCCAGCAGCTTGGGACTAGGGGCTGATGAGACCCAGTACTTC. Residues: CASSLGLGADETQYF.